What follows are 21 T cell receptor beta chains derived from one specimen sequenced in a study of blood T cells in healthy people across ages. Next came a second PCR, run for about 6 to 12 cycles, which used a sample-barcoded 5' primer along with a J-beta primer mix. A single record per CDR3 protein comes from TCRdb applying MiXCR to the 5' RACE reads. The table has almost 1 million distinct CDR3 sequences, roughly half seen once. The sample taken for sequencing was blood. All receptors come from a woman aged 55-70 years in good health.

This clonotype has only a few counts. The V call is TRBV29-1, the J call TRBJ1-2; the D gene is possibly TRBD1 (5 bases). Germline CDR1 SQVTM, CDR2 ANQGSEA. The CDR3 sequence is 12 residues long. The ends were cut back, 3 bases at V and 5 bases at J, with 10 bases in the middle. DNA for the CDR3: TGCAGCGTTGACAGGGTTGGTTATGGCTACACCTTC. Encoded protein: CSVDRVGYGYTF.

V is TRBV4-1 and J is TRBJ2-7; D is uncertain. The CDR3 runs 14 residues. The V end was cut by 0 bases, the J end by 0 bases, with 6 bases between. From germline, CDR1 is MGHRA and CDR2 YSYEKL. CDR3 amino acids: CASSQELNSYEQYF. The CDR3 DNA is TGCGCCAGCAGCCAAGAGCTTAACTCCTACGAGCAGTACTTC.

The gene calls are TRBV5-1 and TRBJ2-3; D may be TRBD1 (6 bases). This CDR3 region has 15 residues. From germline, CDR1 is SGHRS and CDR2 YFSETQ. The ends were cut back, 6 bases at V and 0 bases at J, with 14 bases in the middle. This CDR3 reads CASIIPGASTDTQYF. CDR3 sequence (DNA): TGCGCCAGCATCATTCCAGGGGCCAGCACAGATACGCAGTATTTT.

V and J are TRBV6-6 and TRBJ2-7; D gene ambiguous. CDR3 length: 12 residues. V lost 5 bases and J lost 2, with 7 bases in between. The germline V gene has CDR1 MNHNY and CDR2 SVGAGI (reference sequence). DNA for the CDR3: TGTGCCAGCAGTCACACCCCCTACGAGCAGTACTTC. It specifies CASSHTPYEQYF.

In the case of this clonotype: Being one base from a much bigger clone, this may be a read error. The chain combines TRBV6-6 with TRBJ2-3, with 8 nucleotides matching TRBD1. This CDR3 region has 15 residues. Germline CDR1 MNHNY, CDR2 SVGAGI (reference sequence). The CDR3 coding sequence is TGTGCCAGCAGTGACCCGGACAGGGAAGCAGATACGCGGTATTTT. This codes for CASSDPDREADTRYF.

This clonotype came up a few times. The chain uses TRBV5-1 and TRBJ2-5; a weak D match, TRBD1 (6 bases). Between the trimmed V and J ends, which lost 3 bases and 4 bases, there was a span of 13 bases. This CDR3 is built from 14 residues. Per germline, CDR1 SGHRS and CDR2 YFSETQ. In DNA, the CDR3 is TGCGCCAGCAGCTGGGGACAAAACCGAGAGACCCAGTACTTC. This codes for CASSWGQNRETQYF.

J is TRBJ1-1 and V is TRBV20-1; maybe TRBD1 (6 bases). CDR3 length: 14 amino acids. Trimming shortened V by 3 bases and J by 5 bases, and 16 bases separated the two germline ends. Germline-derived CDR1 and CDR2 are DFQATT and SNEGSKA (reference sequence). CDR3 sequence (DNA): TGCAGTGCTAGGGGGTCCCTCCAGGGGACTGAAGCTTTCTTT. Amino acids: CSARGSLQGTEAFF.

DNA for the CDR3: TGTGCCAGCAGCCGAGGCCAAAAAGCTTTCTTT. Its protein is CASSRGQKAFF. The rearrangement links TRBV3-1 to TRBJ1-1; no clear D. The CDR3 is 11 residues long. Germline V CDR1 and CDR2: LGHDT, YNNKEL (reference sequence). The ends were cut back, 4 bases at V and 9 bases at J, with 9 bases in the middle.

The rearrangement uses TRBV20-1 and TRBJ2-6, with 7 bases lining up with TRBD1. The trim removed 6 bases at V and 0 bases at J, leaving 11 bases unmatched. The CDR3 spans 17 residues. The germline gives CDR1 DFQATT, CDR2 SNEGSKA (reference sequence). CDR3 in DNA: TGCAGTGCCGATCCGGGACAGTTTAGCTCTGGGGCCAACGTCCTGACTTTC. Its protein is CSADPGQFSSGANVLTF.

CDR3 in amino acids: CASSDWTGPSTDTQYF. In nucleotides, the CDR3 is TGTGCCAGCAGTGATTGGACAGGCCCTAGCACAGATACGCAGTATTTT. The chain couples TRBV6-1 to TRBJ2-3, with 7 bases aligning to TRBD1. The CDR3 is 16 amino acids. V shed 3 bases and J 0 bases; nucleotides not matched to a gene: 6. Germline CDR1 and CDR2: MNHNS and SASEGT.

This clonotype was seen a few times. The V call is TRBV24-1, the J call TRBJ2-3, with 7 positions matching TRBD2. The V and J ends lost 9 bases and 8 bases, in that order; junction bases with no gene match: 13. Germline V gene data show CDR1 as KGHDR and CDR2 as SFDVKD. The CDR3 runs 14 residues. The CDR3 region has the DNA TGTGCCACCCAGTCCCAACGGGAGGCGGTTACGCAGTATTTT. Its protein product is CATQSQREAVTQYF.

This chain uses TRBV18 with TRBJ2-3, with D unclear. Between the trimmed V and J ends, which lost 0 bases and 5 bases, there was a span of 9 bases. The CDR3 covers 14 residues. Per germline, CDR1 KGHSH and CDR2 LQKENI. The CDR3 DNA follows: TGTGCCAGCTCACCACCAAAAGGAGTAGATACGCAGTATTTT. Translation: CASSPPKGVDTQYF.

V gene TRBV5-1 combines with J gene TRBJ1-1; D is possibly TRBD1 (5 bases). The CDR3 is 16 amino acids. Per germline, CDR1 SGHRS and CDR2 YFSETQ. Trimming cost V 5 bases and J 1 base, with 18 bases left between them. CDR3: CASRRLSGTGNTEAFF. The DNA for the CDR3 is TGCGCCAGCAGAAGATTATCCGGGACGGGGAACACTGAAGCTTTCTTT.

The CDR3 sequence: CASSPLIAGGDEQFF. Written as DNA, the CDR3 is TGTGCCAGCAGCCCCCTTATAGCGGGAGGGGATGAGCAGTTCTTC. This chain uses TRBV7-2 with TRBJ2-1; 11 bases map to TRBD2. Germline loops: CDR1 SGHTA, CDR2 FQGNSA. This CDR3 contains 15 residues. After removal of 5 bases from V and 8 bases from J, the junction contained 8 bases not matched to a gene.

The chain links TRBV13 to TRBJ2-1, with D unclear. Trimming pared 0 bases from V and 10 bases from J, leaving 13 bases between. This CDR3 has 14 amino acids. CDR1 PRHDT and CDR2 FYEKMQ come from the germline V gene (reference sequence). CDR3 amino acids: CASSLGLLPREQFF. The CDR3 coding sequence is TGTGCCAGCAGCTTAGGGCTACTCCCCCGCGAGCAGTTCTTC. Based on the CDR3 plus reference TRBV13 and TRBJ2-1, the full variable domain is AAGVIQSPRHLIKEKRETATLKCYPIPRHDTVYWYQQGPGQDPQFLISFYEKMQSDKGSIPDRFSAQQFSDYHSELNMSSLELGDSALYFCASSLGLLPREQFFGPGTRLTVL.

The V call is TRBV5-6, the J call TRBJ2-2, with 11 bases lining up with TRBD1. Per the germline V gene, CDR1 is SGHDT and CDR2 is YYEEEE. J gave up 4 bases and V 4 bases, and 6 bases lay outside the gene matches. The CDR3 loop spans 16 amino acids. CDR3 nucleotides: TGTGCCAGCAGCCTACCCGGGACAGGGGGCACCGGGGAGCTGTTTTTT. Its translation: CASSLPGTGGTGELFF.

This clonotype showed up just a few times. The CDR3 here is CASRLSVGYEQYF. As DNA, the CDR3 is TGTGCCAGCAGACTTAGCGTCGGCTACGAGCAGTACTTC. This chain links TRBV5-4 with TRBJ2-7, with D maybe TRBD2 (5 bases). The CDR3 length is 13 residues. V lost 5 bases to trimming and J lost 3 bases, with 12 bases between them. CDR1 and CDR2 from the germline V gene are SGHNT and YYREEE (reference sequence). The full variable domain, with the rest looked up from reference TRBV5-4 and TRBJ2-7, is ETGVTQSPTHLIKTRGQQVTLRCSSQSGHNTVSWYQQALGQGPQFIFQYYREEENGRGNFPPRFSGLQFPNYSSELNVNALELDDSALYLCASRLSVGYEQYFGPGTRLTVT.

A word on this clonotype: The junction departs from the called germline gene at one end, perhaps through a read error. The gene calls are TRBV4-2 and TRBJ1-2, with D uncertain. This CDR3 comprises 14 residues. Germline V lookup: CDR1 LGHNA, CDR2 YNFKEQ. The CDR3 DNA follows: TGTGTCAGCAGCCAGAAACCTAACCGGGATGGCTACACCTTC. Amino acid sequence: CVSSQKPNRDGYTF.

This clonotype has at least ten counts. CDR3 DNA: TGCAGCGTTGGATCCATCAGGGGCTACGAGCAGTACTTC. Protein product: CSVGSIRGYEQYF. V is TRBV29-1 and J is TRBJ2-7; D may be TRBD1 (6 bases). Germline lookup yields CDR1 SQVTM and CDR2 ANQGSEA. Trimming took 4 bases from V and 3 from J, leaving 13 bases between them. This CDR3 is built from 13 residues.

The chain is built from TRBV25-1 and TRBJ1-4, with no clear D. Germline V gene sequence: CDR1 MGHDK, CDR2 SYGVNS. The CDR3 totals 16 residues. V shed 1 base and J shed 1 base, with 10 bases lying between them. The CDR3 here is CASSESVLLTNEKLFF. The CDR3, as DNA: TGTGCCAGCAGTGAATCAGTCCTTCTAACTAATGAAAAACTGTTTTTT.

As to this clonotype: At one boundary the junction diverges from the germline segment, which might be a read error. This chain connects TRBV7-9 to TRBJ2-1, with 8 positions matching TRBD2. This CDR3 comprises 15 residues. Germline CDR1 SEHNR, CDR2 FQNEAQ (reference sequence). DNA for the CDR3: TGTGCCGGCAGCTCCCGGACTAGCCAGGTTGGTGAGCAGTTCTTC. Its protein product is CAGSSRTSQVGEQFF.